This TCR beta chain was recorded in a study of shared clonotypes between healthy human individuals. As originally analysed: In the immunoSEQ data, sequences were junction-only and lacked quality scores, so filtering differed. Libraries were prepared by immunoSEQ multiplex PCR; TCRdb keeps only in-frame clonotypes and omits some of them. V, J and clone size are those of that table, while D and trimming were read from the DNA. The sample lists some 470,000 clones; about 79% were seen once. Trimming stripped 6 bases from V and 7 bases from J, with 7 bases between. The CDR3 contains 10 residues. Germline values: CDR1 DFQATT, CDR2 SNEGSKA (reference sequence). In regard to this clone: The same CDR3 can be traced to other DNA sequences in this sample.

This chain joins TRBV20-1 and TRBJ2-1; no definite D call. The material sequenced was PBMCs. The sequence was collected from a woman between 35 and 50 years old in good health. Some clones in this sample may be carry-over from other donors' samples. CDR3 coding DNA: TGCAGTGCCCTCGGGAATGAGCAGTTCTTC. Encoded protein: CSALGNEQFF.